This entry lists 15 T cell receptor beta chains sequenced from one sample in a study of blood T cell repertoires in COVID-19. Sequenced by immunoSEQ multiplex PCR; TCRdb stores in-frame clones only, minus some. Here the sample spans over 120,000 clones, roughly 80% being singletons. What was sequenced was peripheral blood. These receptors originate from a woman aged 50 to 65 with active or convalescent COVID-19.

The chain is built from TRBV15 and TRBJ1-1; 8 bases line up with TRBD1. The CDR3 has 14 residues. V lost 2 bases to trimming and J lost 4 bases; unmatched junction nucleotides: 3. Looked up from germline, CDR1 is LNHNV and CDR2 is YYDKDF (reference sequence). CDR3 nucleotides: TGTGCCACCAGCAGAAACAGGGGGGCCACTGAAGCTTTCTTT. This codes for CATSRNRGATEAFF.

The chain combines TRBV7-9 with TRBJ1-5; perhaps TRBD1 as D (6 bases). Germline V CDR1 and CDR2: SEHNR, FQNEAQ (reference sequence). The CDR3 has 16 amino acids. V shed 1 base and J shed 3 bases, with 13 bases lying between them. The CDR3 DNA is TGTGCCAGCAGCTTAGGACAGGACCCAGTCAATCAGCCCCAGCATTTT. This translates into CASSLGQDPVNQPQHF.

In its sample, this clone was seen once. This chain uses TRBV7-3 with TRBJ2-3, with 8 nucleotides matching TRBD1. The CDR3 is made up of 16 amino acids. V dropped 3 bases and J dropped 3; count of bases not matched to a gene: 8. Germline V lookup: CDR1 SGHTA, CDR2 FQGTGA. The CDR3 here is CASSFYSGTGTDTQYF. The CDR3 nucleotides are TGTGCCAGCAGCTTCTATTCCGGGACAGGAACAGATACGCAGTATTTT. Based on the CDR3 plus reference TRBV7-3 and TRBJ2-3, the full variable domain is GAGVSQTPSNKVTEKGKYVELRCDPISGHTALYWYRQSLGQGPEFLIYFQGTGAADDSGLPNDRFFAVRPEGSVSTLKIQRTERGDSAVYLCASSFYSGTGTDTQYFGPGTRLTVL.

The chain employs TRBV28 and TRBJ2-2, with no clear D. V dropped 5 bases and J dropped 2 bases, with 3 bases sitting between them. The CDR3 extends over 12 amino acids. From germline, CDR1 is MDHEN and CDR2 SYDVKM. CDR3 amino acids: CASSLNTGELFF. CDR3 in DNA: TGTGCCAGCAGTCTTAACACCGGGGAGCTGTTTTTT.

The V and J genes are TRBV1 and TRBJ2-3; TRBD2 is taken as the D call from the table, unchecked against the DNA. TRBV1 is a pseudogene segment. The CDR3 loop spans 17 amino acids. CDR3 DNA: TGCACCAGCAGCCAAATTTTAGCGGGGGGCGGCACAGATACGCAGTATTTT. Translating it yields CTSSQILAGGGTDTQYF.

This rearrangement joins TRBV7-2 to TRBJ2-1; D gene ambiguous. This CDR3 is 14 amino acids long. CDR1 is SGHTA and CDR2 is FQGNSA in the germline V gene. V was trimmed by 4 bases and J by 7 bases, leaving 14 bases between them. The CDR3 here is CASSSVRVRNEQFF. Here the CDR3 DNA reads TGTGCCAGCAGCTCCGTCCGAGTTCGGAATGAGCAGTTCTTC.

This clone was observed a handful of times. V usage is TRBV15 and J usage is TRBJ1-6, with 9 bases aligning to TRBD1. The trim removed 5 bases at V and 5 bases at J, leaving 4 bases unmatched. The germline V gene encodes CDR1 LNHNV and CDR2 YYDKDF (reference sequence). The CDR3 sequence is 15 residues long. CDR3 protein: CATSARQGDNSPLHF. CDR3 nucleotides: TGTGCCACCAGCGCCCGACAGGGGGATAATTCACCCCTCCACTTT.

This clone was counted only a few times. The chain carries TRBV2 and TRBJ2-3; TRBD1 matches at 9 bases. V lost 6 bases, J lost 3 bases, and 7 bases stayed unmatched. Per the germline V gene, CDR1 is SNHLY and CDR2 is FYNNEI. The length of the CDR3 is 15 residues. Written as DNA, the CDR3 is TGTGCCAGCAGCGCGGACAGGGGAGGAACAGATACGCAGTATTTT. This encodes CASSADRGGTDTQYF.

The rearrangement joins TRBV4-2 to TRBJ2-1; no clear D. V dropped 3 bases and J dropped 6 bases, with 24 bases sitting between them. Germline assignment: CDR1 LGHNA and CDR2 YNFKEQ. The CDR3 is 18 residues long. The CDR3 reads CASSHPTATLTSGNEQFF. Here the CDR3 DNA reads TGTGCCAGCAGCCATCCCACGGCTACACTAACCTCCGGCAATGAGCAGTTCTTC.

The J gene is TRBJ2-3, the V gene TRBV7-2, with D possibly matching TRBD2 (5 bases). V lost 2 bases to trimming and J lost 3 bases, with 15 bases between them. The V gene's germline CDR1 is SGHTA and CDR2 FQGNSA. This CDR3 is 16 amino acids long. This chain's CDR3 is CASSLSPLTRTDTQYF. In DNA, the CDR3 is TGTGCCAGCAGCTTAAGCCCGCTAACTAGGACAGATACGCAGTATTTT. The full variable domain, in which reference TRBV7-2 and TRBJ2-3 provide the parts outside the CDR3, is GAGVSQSPSNKVTEKGKDVELRCDPISGHTALYWYRQSLGQGLEFLIYFQGNSAPDKSGLPSDRFSAERTGGSVSTLTIQRTQQEDSAVYLCASSLSPLTRTDTQYFGPGTRLTVL.

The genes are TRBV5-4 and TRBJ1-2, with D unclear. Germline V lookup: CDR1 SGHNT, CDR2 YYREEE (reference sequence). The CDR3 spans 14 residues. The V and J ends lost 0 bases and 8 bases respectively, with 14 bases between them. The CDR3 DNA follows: TGTGCCAGCAGCTTGGGGGTAGAGGGAGGCGGCTACACCTTC. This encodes CASSLGVEGGGYTF.

CDR3 in amino acids: CASSYSAGNYGYTF. In DNA, the CDR3 is TGTGCCAGCAGTTACTCCGCGGGAAATTATGGCTACACCTTC. V gene TRBV6-5 combines with J gene TRBJ1-2; D is ambiguous. CDR3 size: 14 residues. The V end lost 0 bases, the J end lost 5 bases, and 10 bases lay between the germline ends. CDR1 is MNHEY, CDR2 SVGAGI, per germline.

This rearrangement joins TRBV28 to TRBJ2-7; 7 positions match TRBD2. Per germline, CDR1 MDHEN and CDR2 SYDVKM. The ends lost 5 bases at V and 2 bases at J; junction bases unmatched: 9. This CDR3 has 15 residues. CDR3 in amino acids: CASSGGGKSTYEQYF. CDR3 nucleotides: TGTGCCAGCAGTGGGGGGGGAAAAAGTACCTACGAGCAGTACTTC.

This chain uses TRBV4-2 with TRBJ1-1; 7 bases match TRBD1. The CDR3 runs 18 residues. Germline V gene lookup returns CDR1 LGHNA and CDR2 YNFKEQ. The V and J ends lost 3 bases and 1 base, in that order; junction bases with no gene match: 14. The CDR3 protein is CASSQIQGRAVGNTEAFF. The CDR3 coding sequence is TGTGCCAGCAGCCAGATACAGGGGCGGGCTGTCGGGAACACTGAAGCTTTCTTT.

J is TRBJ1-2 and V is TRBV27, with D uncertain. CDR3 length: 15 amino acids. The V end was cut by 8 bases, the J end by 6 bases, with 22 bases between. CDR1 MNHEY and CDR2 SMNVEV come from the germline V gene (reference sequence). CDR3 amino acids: CASRPRSSGPHGYTF. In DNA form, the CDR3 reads TGTGCCAGCCGCCCCCGTTCAAGTGGGCCCCATGGCTACACCTTC.